The text below deals with one TCR beta chain. Its specificity is not known. Sequenced by immunoSEQ multiplex PCR; TCRdb stores in-frame clones only, minus some. Of around 62,000 clones listed, roughly 89% are singletons. This specimen belongs to a study of T cell responses to AZD1222 COVID-19 vaccine. General study results and limits: Spike-specific TCR breadth and depth grew following two AZD1222 doses.

The CDR3 loop spans 14 amino acids. The V end lost 0 bases, the J end lost 6 bases, and 9 bases lay between the germline ends. Germline V CDR1 and CDR2: SGHRS, YFSETQ. The chain carries TRBV5-1 and TRBJ2-2; maybe TRBD1 (5 bases). Sequencing used peripheral blood, obtained on day 0 of AZD1222 vaccination. The clonotype comes from an adult in good health. CDR3 in amino acids: CASSLAKGSGELFF. CDR3 bases: TGCGCCAGCAGCTTGGCCAAGGGGTCCGGGGAGCTGTTTTTT.